The sequence of this T cell receptor (beta chain) was determined in a study of patients and donors after allogeneic stem cell transplantation. Deletions cut 2 bases from V and 2 bases from J, with 15 bases between. Germline CDR1 reads DFQATT; CDR2 reads SNEGSKA (reference sequence). The CDR3 spans 15 residues. TCRdb processed the RT-PCR reads anew with MiXCR; each CDR3 protein has one entry. This sample has about 400,000 distinct CDR3 sequences, with 16% found just once. This sequence joins TRBV20-1 and TRBJ2-5; TRBD2 might be the D (6 bases). What was sequenced was blood, either unsorted or a sorted T cell fraction (not recorded which). The TCR was taken from a human donor who was either an allogeneic HSCT recipient or a stem cell or donor lymphocyte infusion donor (not recorded which). It is not recorded whose cells these are; they may come from a transplant donor. CDR3 protein: CSARPHGLPQETQYF. The CDR3 DNA follows: TGCAGTGCTAGACCTCACGGACTACCACAAGAGACCCAGTACTTC.